This T cell receptor (beta chain) appears in the sequencing data of a study of blood T cells in healthy people across ages. Study findings and constraints: No conclusive comparison of naive versus antigen-experienced cells was possible with unsorted PBMCs.

V lost 6 bases to trimming and J lost 6 bases; unmatched junction nucleotides: 12. The germline gives CDR1 DFQATT, CDR2 SNEGSKA (reference sequence). CDR3 size: 15 residues. Drawn from each donor were 8.5 to 10 milliliters of peripheral blood. Isolated per sample were at least 7 million PBMCs. Worth noting for this clonotype: Its antigen is unidentified.

Through a sample-barcoded 5' primer and a J-beta primer mix, a second PCR was run for about 7 to 12 cycles. TCRdb re-analysed the 5' RACE reads in MiXCR, keeping a single row per CDR3 protein. The sample records hundreds of thousands of distinct CDR3 sequences, 40% to 50% being singletons. This rearrangement joins TRBV20-1 to TRBJ1-5, with TRBD1 matching 9 bases. Sequenced input: blood. The receptor comes from a man aged 60 to 69 in good health. Here the CDR3 reads CSATQKTGGRQPQHF. CDR3 nucleotides: TGCAGTGCCACACAGAAGACAGGGGGTCGTCAGCCCCAGCATTTT.